These 10 T cell receptor beta chains share one sample of origin, sequenced in a study of tissue T cells after allogeneic stem cell transplantation. The time point denotes: mouse harvest day 14 after allogeneic transplant. Each mouse received 10^7 T-cell-depleted marrow cells plus 10^6 splenic CD5+ T cells by tail vein. Profiling relied on immunoSEQ multiplex PCR, and the TCRdb table lists in-frame clones only, not all of them. The table shows a few thousand clones, with 30% to 35% occurring only once. Material: skin. These receptors were collected from a female BALB/c mouse given C57BL/6 T cells with graft-versus-host disease after an allogeneic hematopoietic cell transplant.

By its share, this clone is medium-sized. Genes and germline are mouse. The read terminates 1 residue ahead of where the CDR3 ends, so the germline J gene completes it. The chain recombines TRBV23 with TRBJ2-5; TRBD2 is the table's D call, not checked against the DNA. The CDR3 runs to 13 residues. Germline V CDR1 and CDR2: KGHTA, FQNQQP. CDR3 DNA (partial): TGCTCCAGCAGTCGGGGGGGTGAAGACACCCAGTAC. Residues: CSSSRGGEDTQY. Given in full, the CDR3 is CSSSRGGEDTQYF.

Details on this clone: Gene names denote mouse genes. The read terminates 1 residue before the CDR3 end, so the remaining end is supplied by the germline J gene. V is TRBV13-3 and J is TRBJ2-7; TRBD1 agrees at 12 bases. Germline V gene data show CDR1 as NNHDY and CDR2 as SYVADS. The V segment lost 4 bases and the J segment 5 bases; nucleotides outside the gene matches: 4. The CDR3 runs to 14 residues. CDR3 region: CASSRDRGRDEQYF. CDR3 DNA (partial): TGTGCCAGCAGTCGGGACAGGGGGCGGGATGAACAGTAC.

Turning to this clone: Gene names refer to mouse genes. The CDR3 region is CASSFRDRGGNTLYF. CDR3 DNA, as far as it was read: TGTGCCAGCAGCTTCCGGGACAGGGGAGGAAATACGCTCTAT. V gene TRBV4 combines with J gene TRBJ1-3; 10 bases are a match to TRBD1. The observed sequence ends 1 residue before the CDR3 terminus, with the missing tail filled in from the germline J gene. Per germline, CDR1 LGHDT and CDR2 YNNKQL (reference sequence). Germline trimming cut 4 bases from V and 4 bases from J; bases unmatched to any gene: 4. The CDR3 has 15 amino acids.

This clone was recorded a few times. Gene names refer to mouse genes. The read comes to an end 1 residue before the CDR3 does, leaving the germline J gene to fill in the end. The chain uses TRBV17 and TRBJ2-5; no clear D gene. The CDR3 runs to 14 residues. CDR1 is MNHDT and CDR2 is YYDKIL in the germline V gene. The ends were cut back, 0 bases at V and 3 bases at J, with 7 bases in the middle. This CDR3 reads CASSRDPRQDTQYF. Partial CDR3 DNA: TGTGCTAGCAGTAGAGATCCCCGGCAAGACACCCAGTAC.

This clone qualifies as medium-sized. Gene names and germline match the mouse. The CDR3 is cut off 1 residue early in the read; its end comes from the germline J gene. V gene TRBV26 combines with J gene TRBJ1-5, with D hard to call. There are 13 residues in the CDR3. V was clipped by 3 bases and J by 4 bases, with 7 bases between them. Per the germline V gene, CDR1 is KGHPV and CDR2 is FQNQEV (reference sequence). The CDR3 bases that were read are TGTGCCAGCAGTCTCTTCCAGAACCAGGCTCCGCTT. Translated, it gives CASSLFQNQAPL. The full CDR3 sequence reads CASSLFQNQAPLF.

By sample fraction, this clone is medium-sized. Mouse germline and gene names are used. The read terminates 1 residue ahead of where the CDR3 ends, so the germline J gene completes it. This chain links TRBV26 with TRBJ1-3; D gene unclear. Trimming removed 3 bases from V and 0 bases from J, with 6 bases in between. This CDR3 has 14 amino acids. Per germline, CDR1 KGHPV and CDR2 FQNQEV (reference sequence). The covered CDR3 bases are TGTGCCAGCAGTCTACATCATTCTGGAAATACGCTCTAT. Its translation is CASSLHHSGNTLY. The full CDR3 is CASSLHHSGNTLYF.

Remarks on this clone: The gene symbols are mouse symbols. The read comes to an end 1 residue before the CDR3 does, leaving the germline J gene to fill in the end. This rearrangement joins TRBV16 to TRBJ2-4; D ambiguous. The CDR3 consists of 13 residues. Per the germline V gene, CDR1 is SGHSA and CDR2 is FRNQAP. The V and J ends lost 0 bases and 10 bases respectively, with 11 bases between them. Here the CDR3 reads CASSLEQKSALYF. The DNA read from the CDR3 is TGTGCAAGCAGCTTAGAGCAGAAATCCGCCTTGTAC.

This clone is labeled medium-sized. Gene labels here are mouse ones. The CDR3 end falls 1 residue outside the read, so it is completed with the germline J gene. The chain has TRBV26 and TRBJ1-4; D is ambiguous. Germline V gene lookup returns CDR1 KGHPV and CDR2 FQNQEV (reference sequence). This CDR3 comprises 13 residues. V was pared by 3 bases and J by 4 bases, with 6 bases between. CDR3 bases read: TGTGCCAGCAGTCTAGGACTCAACGAAAGATTATTT. Residues: CASSLGLNERLF. The CDR3 reads in full as CASSLGLNERLFF.

This clone was counted only a few times. The gene names here belong to mouse. The CDR3 end is not reached by the read, which stops 1 residue before it; the germline J gene fills it in. The V and J genes are TRBV19 and TRBJ1-2; 8 positions match TRBD1. The germline CDR1 and CDR2 sequences are FNHDT and SITEND (reference sequence). The V segment lost 4 bases and the J segment 0 bases; nucleotides outside the gene matches: 2. The CDR3 totals 14 residues. The chain's CDR3 is CASSPDRANSDYTF. The sequenced part of the CDR3 DNA is TGTGCCAGCAGTCCGGACAGGGCAAACTCCGACTACACC.

This clone appeared a few times. Gene names are mouse gene names. The CDR3 is cut off 1 residue early in the read; its end comes from the germline J gene. The chain is built from TRBV3 and TRBJ2-7, with unresolved D. Trimming pared 5 bases from V and 2 bases from J, leaving 4 bases between. Germline V gives CDR1 SNHLY, CDR2 FYNGKV (reference sequence). The CDR3 has 11 amino acids. The CDR3 loop reads CASSRPYEQYF. Partial CDR3 DNA: TGTGCCAGCAGCCGTCCCTATGAACAGTAC.